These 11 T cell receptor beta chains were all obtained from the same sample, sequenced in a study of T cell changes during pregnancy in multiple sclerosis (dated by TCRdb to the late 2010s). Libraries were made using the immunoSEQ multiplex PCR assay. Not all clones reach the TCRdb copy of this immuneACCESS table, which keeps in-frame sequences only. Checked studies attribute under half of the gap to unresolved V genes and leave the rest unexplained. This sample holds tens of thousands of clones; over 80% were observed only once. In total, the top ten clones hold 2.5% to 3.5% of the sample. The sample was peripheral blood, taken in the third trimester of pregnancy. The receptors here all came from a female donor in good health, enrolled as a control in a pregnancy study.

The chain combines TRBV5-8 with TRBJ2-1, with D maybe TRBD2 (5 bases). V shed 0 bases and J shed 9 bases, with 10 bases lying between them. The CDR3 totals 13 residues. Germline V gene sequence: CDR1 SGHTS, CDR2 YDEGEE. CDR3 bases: TGTGCCAGCAGCTTGGAGGCGGGTGCTGAGCAGTTCTTC. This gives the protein CASSLEAGAEQFF.

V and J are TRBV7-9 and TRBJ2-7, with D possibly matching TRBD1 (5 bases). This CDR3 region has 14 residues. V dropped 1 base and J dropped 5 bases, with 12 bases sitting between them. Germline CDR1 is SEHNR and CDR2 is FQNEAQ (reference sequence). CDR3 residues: CASSLVPGPHEQYF. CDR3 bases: TGTGCCAGCAGCTTAGTACCAGGGCCCCACGAGCAGTACTTC.

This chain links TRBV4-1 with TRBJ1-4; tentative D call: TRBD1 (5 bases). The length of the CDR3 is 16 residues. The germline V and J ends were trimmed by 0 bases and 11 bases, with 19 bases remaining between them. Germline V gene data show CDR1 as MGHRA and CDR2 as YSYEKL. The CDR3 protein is CASSQEAGQGLGKLFF. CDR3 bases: TGCGCCAGCAGCCAAGAGGCCGGCCAGGGCCTTGGGAAACTGTTTTTT.

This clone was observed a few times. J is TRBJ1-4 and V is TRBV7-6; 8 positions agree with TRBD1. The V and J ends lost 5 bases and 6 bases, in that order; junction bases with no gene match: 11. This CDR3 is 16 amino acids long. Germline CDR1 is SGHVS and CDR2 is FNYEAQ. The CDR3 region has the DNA TGTGCCAGCAGCCCGACCTATGACAGGGGAGATGAAAAACTGTTTTTT. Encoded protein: CASSPTYDRGDEKLFF. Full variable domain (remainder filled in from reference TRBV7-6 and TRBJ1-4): GAGVSQSPRYKVTKRGQDVALRCDPISGHVSLYWYRQALGQGPEFLTYFNYEAQQDKSGLPNDRFSAERPEGSISTLTIQRTEQRDSAMYRCASSPTYDRGDEKLFFGSGTQLSVL.

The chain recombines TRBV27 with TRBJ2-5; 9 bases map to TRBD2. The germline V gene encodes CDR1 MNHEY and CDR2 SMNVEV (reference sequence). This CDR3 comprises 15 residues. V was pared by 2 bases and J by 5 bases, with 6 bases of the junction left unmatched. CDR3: CASSLAGGPRETQYF. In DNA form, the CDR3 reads TGTGCCAGCAGTTTAGCGGGGGGGCCAAGGGAGACCCAGTACTTC.

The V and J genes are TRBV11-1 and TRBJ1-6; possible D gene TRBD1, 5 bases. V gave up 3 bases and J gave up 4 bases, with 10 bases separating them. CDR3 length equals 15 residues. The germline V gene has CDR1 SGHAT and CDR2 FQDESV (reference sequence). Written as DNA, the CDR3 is TGTGCCAGCAGCTTCGAGACAGATTATAATTCACCCCTCCACTTT. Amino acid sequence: CASSFETDYNSPLHF. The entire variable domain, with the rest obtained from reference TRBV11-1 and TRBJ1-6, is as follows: EAEVAQSPRYKITEKSQAVAFWCDPISGHATLYWYRQILGQGPELLVQFQDESVVDDSQLPKDRFSAERLKGVDSTLKIQPAELGDSAMYLCASSFETDYNSPLHFGNGTRLTVT.

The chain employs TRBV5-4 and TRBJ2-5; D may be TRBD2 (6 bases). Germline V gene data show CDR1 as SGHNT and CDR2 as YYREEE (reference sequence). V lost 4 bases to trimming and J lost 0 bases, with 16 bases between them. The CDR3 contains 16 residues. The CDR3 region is CASSLRGGENQETQYF. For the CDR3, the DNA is TGTGCCAGCAGCCTCCGCGGCGGGGAAAACCAAGAGACCCAGTACTTC.

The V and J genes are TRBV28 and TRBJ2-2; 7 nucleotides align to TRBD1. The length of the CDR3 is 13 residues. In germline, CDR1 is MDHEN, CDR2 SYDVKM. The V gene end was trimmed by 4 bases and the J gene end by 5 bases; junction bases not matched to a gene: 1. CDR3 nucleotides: TGTGCCAGCAGTTCGACAGGGACCGGGGAGCTGTTTTTT. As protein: CASSSTGTGELFF.

As DNA, the CDR3 is TGTGCCAGCAGTGACTCGGACAACAATGAGCAGTTCTTC. It is translated as CASSDSDNNEQFF. The chain carries TRBV6-4 and TRBJ2-1, with a weak D call TRBD1 (5 bases). V shed 0 bases and J shed 5 bases, with 5 bases lying between them. Germline values: CDR1 MRHNA, CDR2 SNTAGT. The CDR3 spans 13 residues.

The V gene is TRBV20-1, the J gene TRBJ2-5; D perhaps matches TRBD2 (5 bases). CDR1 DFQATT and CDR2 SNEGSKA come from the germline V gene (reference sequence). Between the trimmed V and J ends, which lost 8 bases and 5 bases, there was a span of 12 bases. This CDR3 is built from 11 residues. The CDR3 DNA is TGCAGTCCAAGGAGGTCGGAGACCCAGTACTTC. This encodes CSPRRSETQYF.

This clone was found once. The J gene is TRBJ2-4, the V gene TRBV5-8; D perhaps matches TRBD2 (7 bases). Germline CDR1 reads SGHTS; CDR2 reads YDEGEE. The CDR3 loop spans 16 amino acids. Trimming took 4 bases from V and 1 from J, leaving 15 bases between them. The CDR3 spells CASSRDTGGAKNIQYF. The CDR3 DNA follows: TGTGCCAGCAGCCGGGACACCGGGGGGGCCAAAAACATTCAGTACTTC.